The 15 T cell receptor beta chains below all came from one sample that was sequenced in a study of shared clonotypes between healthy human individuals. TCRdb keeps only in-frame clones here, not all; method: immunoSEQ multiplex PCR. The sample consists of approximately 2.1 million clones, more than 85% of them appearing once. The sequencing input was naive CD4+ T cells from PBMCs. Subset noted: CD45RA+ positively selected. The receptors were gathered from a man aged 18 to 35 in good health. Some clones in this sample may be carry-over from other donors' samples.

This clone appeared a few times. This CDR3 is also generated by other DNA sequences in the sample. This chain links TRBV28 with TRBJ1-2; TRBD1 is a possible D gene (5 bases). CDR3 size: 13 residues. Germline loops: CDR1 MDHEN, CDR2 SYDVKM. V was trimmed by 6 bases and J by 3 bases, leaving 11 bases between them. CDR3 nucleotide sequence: TGTGCCAGCAGGTCAGGGACCGACTATGGCTACACCTTC. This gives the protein CASRSGTDYGYTF.

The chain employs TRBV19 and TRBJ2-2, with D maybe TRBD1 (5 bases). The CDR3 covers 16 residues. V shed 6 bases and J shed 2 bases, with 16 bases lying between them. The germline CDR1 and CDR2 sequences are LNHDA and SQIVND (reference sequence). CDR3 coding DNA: TGTGCCAGTAGGCCTTGGGGCGTTCTTAACACCGGGGAGCTGTTTTTT. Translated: CASRPWGVLNTGELFF. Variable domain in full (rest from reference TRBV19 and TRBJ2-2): DGGITQSPKYLFRKEGQNVTLSCEQNLNHDAMYWYRQDPGQGLRLIYYSQIVNDFQKGDIAEGYSVSREKKESFPLTVTSAQKNPTAFYLCASRPWGVLNTGELFFGEGSRLTVL.

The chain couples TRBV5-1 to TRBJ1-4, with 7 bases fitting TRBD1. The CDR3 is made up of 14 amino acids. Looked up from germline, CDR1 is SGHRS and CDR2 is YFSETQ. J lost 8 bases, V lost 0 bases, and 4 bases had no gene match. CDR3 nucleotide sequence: TGCGCCAGCAGCTTGGTGCCAGGGGGGGAAAAACTGTTTTTT. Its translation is CASSLVPGGEKLFF.

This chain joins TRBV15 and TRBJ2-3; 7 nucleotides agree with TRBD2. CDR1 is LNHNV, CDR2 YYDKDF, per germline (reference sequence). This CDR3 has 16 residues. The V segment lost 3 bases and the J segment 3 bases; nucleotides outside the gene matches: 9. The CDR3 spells CATSRESGRETDTQYF. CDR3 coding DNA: TGTGCCACCAGCAGGGAGTCGGGGAGGGAAACAGATACGCAGTATTTT.

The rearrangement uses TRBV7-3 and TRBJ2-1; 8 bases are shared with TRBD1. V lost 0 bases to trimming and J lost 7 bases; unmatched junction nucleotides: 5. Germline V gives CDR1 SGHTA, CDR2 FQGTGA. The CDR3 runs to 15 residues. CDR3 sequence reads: CASSLTKQGVNEQFF. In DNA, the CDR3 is TGTGCCAGCAGCTTAACAAAACAGGGGGTGAATGAGCAGTTCTTC.

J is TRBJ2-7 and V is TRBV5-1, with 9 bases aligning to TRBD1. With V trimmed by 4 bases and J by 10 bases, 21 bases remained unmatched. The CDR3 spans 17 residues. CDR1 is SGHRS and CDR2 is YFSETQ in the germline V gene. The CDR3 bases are TGCGCCAGCAGCGTACAACCAACAGGGGGCTTTACTCAACTACAGTACTTC. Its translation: CASSVQPTGGFTQLQYF.

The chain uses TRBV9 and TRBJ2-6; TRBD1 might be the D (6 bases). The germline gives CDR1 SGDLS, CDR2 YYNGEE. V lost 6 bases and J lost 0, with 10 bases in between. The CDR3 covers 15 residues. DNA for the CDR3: TGTGCCAGCACACAGGGAAGCTCTGGGGCCAACGTCCTGACTTTC. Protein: CASTQGSSGANVLTF. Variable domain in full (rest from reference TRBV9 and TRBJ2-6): DSGVTQTPKHLITATGQRVTLRCSPRSGDLSVYWYQQSLDQGLQFLIQYYNGEERAKGNILERFSAQQFPDLHSELNLSSLELGDSALYFCASTQGSSGANVLTFGAGSRLTVL.

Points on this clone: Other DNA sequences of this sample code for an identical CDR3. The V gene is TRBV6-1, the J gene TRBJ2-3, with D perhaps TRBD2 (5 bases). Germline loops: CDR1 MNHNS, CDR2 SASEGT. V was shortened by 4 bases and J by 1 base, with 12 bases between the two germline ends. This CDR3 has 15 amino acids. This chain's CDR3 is CASSGLALGTDTQYF. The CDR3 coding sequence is TGTGCCAGCAGTGGGCTAGCTTTAGGCACAGATACGCAGTATTTT.

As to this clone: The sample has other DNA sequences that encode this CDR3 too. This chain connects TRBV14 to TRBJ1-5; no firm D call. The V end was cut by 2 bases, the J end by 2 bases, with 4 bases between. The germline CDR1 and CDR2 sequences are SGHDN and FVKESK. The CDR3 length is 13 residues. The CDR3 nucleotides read TGTGCCAGCAGCCAAACCGGCAATCAGCCCCAGCATTTT. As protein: CASSQTGNQPQHF.

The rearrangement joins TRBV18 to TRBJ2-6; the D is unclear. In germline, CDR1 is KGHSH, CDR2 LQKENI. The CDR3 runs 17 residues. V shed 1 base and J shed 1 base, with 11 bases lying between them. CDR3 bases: TGTGCCAGCTCACCACTGCAGATAAGGTCTGGGGCCAACGTCCTGACTTTC. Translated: CASSPLQIRSGANVLTF.

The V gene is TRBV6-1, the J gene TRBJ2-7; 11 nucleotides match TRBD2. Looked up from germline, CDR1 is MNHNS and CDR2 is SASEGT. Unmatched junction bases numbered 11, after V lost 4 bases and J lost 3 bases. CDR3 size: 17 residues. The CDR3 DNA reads TGTGCCAGCAGTGTACGGATAGCGGGAGGGGACAGCTACGAGCAGTACTTC. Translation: CASSVRIAGGDSYEQYF.

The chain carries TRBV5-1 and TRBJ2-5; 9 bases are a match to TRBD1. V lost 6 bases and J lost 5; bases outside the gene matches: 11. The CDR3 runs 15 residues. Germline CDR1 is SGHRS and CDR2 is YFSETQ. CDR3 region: CASKLEGQGWETQYF. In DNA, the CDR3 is TGCGCCAGCAAGCTTGAGGGACAGGGATGGGAGACCCAGTACTTC.

The CDR3 here is CASTAYKAGGYNEQFF. For the CDR3, the DNA is TGTGCCAGCACCGCCTACAAAGCGGGGGGATACAATGAGCAGTTCTTC. This chain joins TRBV28 and TRBJ2-1; 9 nucleotides line up with TRBD2. The CDR3 has 16 amino acids. The germline V gene encodes CDR1 MDHEN and CDR2 SYDVKM. The V gene end was trimmed by 7 bases and the J gene end by 4 bases; junction bases not matched to a gene: 11.

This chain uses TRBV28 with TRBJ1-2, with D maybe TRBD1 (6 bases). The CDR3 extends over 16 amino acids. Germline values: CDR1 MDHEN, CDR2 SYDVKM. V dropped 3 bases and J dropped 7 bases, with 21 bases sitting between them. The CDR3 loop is CASSFRRGTFIRGYTF. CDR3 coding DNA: TGTGCCAGCAGTTTTCGAAGGGGGACATTCATTCGTGGCTACACCTTC.

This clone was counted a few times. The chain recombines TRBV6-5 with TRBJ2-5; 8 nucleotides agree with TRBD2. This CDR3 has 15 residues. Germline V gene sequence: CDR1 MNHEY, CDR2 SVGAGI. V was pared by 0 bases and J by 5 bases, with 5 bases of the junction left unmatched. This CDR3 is CASSYSGTSEETQYF. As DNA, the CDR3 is TGTGCCAGCAGTTACTCGGGGACTAGTGAGGAGACCCAGTACTTC.